Included here is one TCR beta chain sequence, with context. Its antigen is unknown. This specimen comes from a study of T cells after yellow fever vaccination. For the study at large: The SMART-Seq v4 Ultra Low Input method served to prepare the low-cell-number fractions. Findings and limits, study-wide: Primary-vaccination clones mostly resurfaced post-booster (nearly 97% CD4, approximately 87% CD8).

CDR1 MNHEY and CDR2 SVGEGT come from the germline V gene. This CDR3 region has 17 residues. Trimming took 5 bases from V and 2 from J; bases not matched to a gene: 9. 5'RACE template switching added a universal primer site and UMIs to TCR cDNA. A single record per CDR3 protein comes from TCRdb applying MiXCR to the 5' RACE reads. The data show some 260,000 distinct CDR3 sequences, about 5.2% seen once. The receptor was derived from a man between 18 and 29 years old who received the YFV17D yellow fever vaccine. The material was CD4+ T cells sorted from PBMCs, obtained on the day of the yellow fever booster vaccination. The chain couples TRBV6-2 or TRBV6-3 to TRBJ1-5; 10 nucleotides line up with TRBD1. In nucleotides, the CDR3 is TGTGCCAGCAGTAACCGGGACAGGGGTTATCGCAATCAGCCCCAGCATTTT. This sequence encodes CASSNRDRGYRNQPQHF.